One sample yielded the 2 T cell receptor beta chains listed below, sequenced in a study of PD-L1 blockade in urothelial cancer. Generated by immunoSEQ multiplex PCR, the TCRdb table keeps only in-frame clones and is missing some. In the table there are more than 35,000 clones, 80% to 95% of which are singletons. This sample comprised PBMCs, obtained around atezolizumab (anti-PD-L1) treatment. These receptors originate from a man aged 70-80 years with urothelial cancer.

J is TRBJ1-2 and V is TRBV5-4; D gene ambiguous. Looked up from germline, CDR1 is SGHNT and CDR2 is YYREEE (reference sequence). The CDR3 contains 14 residues. With 9 bases removed from V and 1 base from J, the gap between germline ends came to 16 bases. The CDR3: CATLGSGINYGYTF. DNA of the CDR3: TGTGCCACCCTTGGGTCCGGGATTAACTATGGCTACACCTTC.

The chain employs TRBV19 and TRBJ1-3, with D unclear. V was clipped by 7 bases and J by 0 bases, with 10 bases between them. In germline, CDR1 is LNHDA, CDR2 SQIVND (reference sequence). The CDR3 runs to 14 residues. CDR3 sequence reads: CASTTHNSGNTIYF. Here the CDR3 DNA reads TGTGCCAGTACGACACACAACTCTGGAAACACCATATATTTT. The whole variable domain, filled in from reference TRBV19 and TRBJ1-3, reads DGGITQSPKYLFRKEGQNVTLSCEQNLNHDAMYWYRQDPGQGLRLIYYSQIVNDFQKGDIAEGYSVSREKKESFPLTVTSAQKNPTAFYLCASTTHNSGNTIYFGEGSWLTVV.